This T cell receptor beta chain was obtained from a study of T cell responses to AZD1222 COVID-19 vaccine. The data were produced by immunoSEQ multiplex PCR, yet TCRdb's version contains in-frame clones alone and is incomplete. The profile shows about 70,000 clones, 85% of them singletons. The CDR3 is 16 residues long. Looked up from germline, CDR1 is KGHSH and CDR2 is LQKENI. Trimming stripped 1 base from V and 1 base from J, with 11 bases between. A few counts support this clone. V usage is TRBV18 and J usage is TRBJ2-1; D call uncertain. This receptor was taken from an adult in good health. Sample: peripheral blood, taken on day 0 of AZD1222 vaccination. The CDR3 region is CASSPQGTRSYNEQFF. DNA of the CDR3: TGTGCCAGCTCACCACAGGGAACCAGGTCCTACAATGAGCAGTTCTTC.